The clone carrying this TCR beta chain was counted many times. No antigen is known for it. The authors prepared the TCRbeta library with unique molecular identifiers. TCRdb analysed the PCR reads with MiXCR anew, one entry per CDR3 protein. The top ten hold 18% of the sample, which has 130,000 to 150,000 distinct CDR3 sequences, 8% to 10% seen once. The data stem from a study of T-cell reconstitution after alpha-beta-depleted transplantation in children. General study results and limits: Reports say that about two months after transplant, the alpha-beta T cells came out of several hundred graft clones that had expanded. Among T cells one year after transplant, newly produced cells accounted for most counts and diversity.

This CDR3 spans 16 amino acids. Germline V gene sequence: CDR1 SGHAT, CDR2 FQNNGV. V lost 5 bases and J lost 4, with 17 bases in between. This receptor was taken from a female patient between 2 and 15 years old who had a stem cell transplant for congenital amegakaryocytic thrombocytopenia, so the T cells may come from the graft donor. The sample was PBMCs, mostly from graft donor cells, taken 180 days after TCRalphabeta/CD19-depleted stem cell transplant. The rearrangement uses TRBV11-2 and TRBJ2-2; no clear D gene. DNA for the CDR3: TGTGCCAGCAGCGCCGCCCCATCCACGGGCACCGGGGAGCTGTTTTTT. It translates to CASSAAPSTGTGELFF. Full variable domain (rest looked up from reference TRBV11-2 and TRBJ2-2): EAGVAQSPRYKIIEKRQSVAFWCNPISGHATLYWYQQILGQGPKLLIQFQNNGVVDDSQLPKDRFSAERLKGVDSTLKIQPAKLEDSAVYLCASSAAPSTGTGELFFGEGSRLTVL.